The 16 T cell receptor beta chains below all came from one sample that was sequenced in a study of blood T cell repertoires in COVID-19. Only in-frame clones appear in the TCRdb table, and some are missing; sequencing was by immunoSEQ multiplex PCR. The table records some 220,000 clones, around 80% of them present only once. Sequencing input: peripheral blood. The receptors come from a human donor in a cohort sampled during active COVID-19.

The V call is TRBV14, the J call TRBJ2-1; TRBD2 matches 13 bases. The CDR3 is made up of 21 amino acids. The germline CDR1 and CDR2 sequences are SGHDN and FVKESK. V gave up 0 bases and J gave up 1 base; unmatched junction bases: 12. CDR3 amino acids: CASSQDARTSGRISSYNEQFF. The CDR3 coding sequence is TGTGCCAGCAGCCAAGATGCAAGGACTAGCGGGAGAATCAGTTCCTACAATGAGCAGTTCTTC. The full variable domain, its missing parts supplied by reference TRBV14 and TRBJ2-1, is EAGVTQFPSHSVIEKGQTVTLRCDPISGHDNLYWYRRVMGKEIKFLLHFVKESKQDESGMPNNRFLAERTGGTYSTLKVQPAELEDSGVYFCASSQDARTSGRISSYNEQFFGPGTRLTVL.

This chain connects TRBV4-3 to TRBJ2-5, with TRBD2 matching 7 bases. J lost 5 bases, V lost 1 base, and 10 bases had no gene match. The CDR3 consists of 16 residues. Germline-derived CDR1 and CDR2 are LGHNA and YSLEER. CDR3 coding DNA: TGCGCCAGCAGCCAAGGGACTAGGGGCGCCGGGGAGACCCAGTACTTC. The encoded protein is CASSQGTRGAGETQYF.

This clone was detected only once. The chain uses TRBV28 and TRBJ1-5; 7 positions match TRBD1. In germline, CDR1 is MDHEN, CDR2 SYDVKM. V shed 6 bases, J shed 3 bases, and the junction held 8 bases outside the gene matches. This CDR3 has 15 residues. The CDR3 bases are TGTGCCAGCAGATCCGGGACAGCGATCAATCAGCCCCAGCATTTT. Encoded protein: CASRSGTAINQPQHF.

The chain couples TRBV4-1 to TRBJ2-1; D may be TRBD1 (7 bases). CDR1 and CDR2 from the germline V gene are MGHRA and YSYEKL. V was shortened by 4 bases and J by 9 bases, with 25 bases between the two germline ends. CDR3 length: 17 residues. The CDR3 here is CASSLSPGDRLRSEQFF. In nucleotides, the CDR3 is TGCGCCAGCAGCCTATCCCCGGGGGACAGATTAAGGAGTGAGCAGTTCTTC.

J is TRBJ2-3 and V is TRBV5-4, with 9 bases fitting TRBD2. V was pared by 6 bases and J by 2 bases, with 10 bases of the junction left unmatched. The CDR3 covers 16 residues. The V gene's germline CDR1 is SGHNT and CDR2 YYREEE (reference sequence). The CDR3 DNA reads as TGTGCCAGCACCCGGAGAGCGGGGGGTGACACAGATACGCAGTATTTT. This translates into CASTRRAGGDTDTQYF.

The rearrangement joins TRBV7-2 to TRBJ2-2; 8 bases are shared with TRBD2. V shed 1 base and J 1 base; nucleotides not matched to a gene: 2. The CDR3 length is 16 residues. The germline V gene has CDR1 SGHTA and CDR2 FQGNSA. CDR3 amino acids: CASSLELAVNTGELFF. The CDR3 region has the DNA TGTGCCAGCAGCTTAGAACTAGCGGTGAACACCGGGGAGCTGTTTTTT. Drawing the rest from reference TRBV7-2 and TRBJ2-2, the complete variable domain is GAGVSQSPSNKVTEKGKDVELRCDPISGHTALYWYRQSLGQGLEFLIYFQGNSAPDKSGLPSDRFSAERTGGSVSTLTIQRTQQEDSAVYLCASSLELAVNTGELFFGEGSRLTVL.

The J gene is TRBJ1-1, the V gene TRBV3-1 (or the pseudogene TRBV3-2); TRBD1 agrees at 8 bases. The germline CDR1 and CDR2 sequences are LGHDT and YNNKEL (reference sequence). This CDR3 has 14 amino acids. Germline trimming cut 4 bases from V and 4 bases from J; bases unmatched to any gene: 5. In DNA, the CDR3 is TGTGCCAGCAGCCCTTTACAGGGGGTCACTGAAGCTTTCTTT. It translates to CASSPLQGVTEAFF.

The CDR3 reads CASRSGGEAFF. For the CDR3, the DNA is TGTGCCAGCAGATCCGGGGGGGAAGCTTTCTTT. The rearrangement uses TRBV6-5 and TRBJ1-1; a weak D match, TRBD1 (5 bases). CDR1 and CDR2 (germline): MNHEY, SVGAGI. The ends were cut back, 6 bases at V and 8 bases at J, with 10 bases in the middle. The CDR3 totals 11 residues.

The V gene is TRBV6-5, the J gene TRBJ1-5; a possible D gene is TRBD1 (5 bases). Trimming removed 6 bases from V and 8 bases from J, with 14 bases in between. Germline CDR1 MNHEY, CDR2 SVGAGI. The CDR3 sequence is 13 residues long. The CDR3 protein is CASRLGGGEPQHF. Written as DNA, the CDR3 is TGTGCCAGCAGACTGGGGGGTGGGGAGCCCCAGCATTTT.

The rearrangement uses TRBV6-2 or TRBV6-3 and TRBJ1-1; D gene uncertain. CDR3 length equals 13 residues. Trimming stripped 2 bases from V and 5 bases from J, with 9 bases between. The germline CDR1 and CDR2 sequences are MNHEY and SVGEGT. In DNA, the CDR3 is TGTGCCAGCAGTTACGGCCCGGAGACTGAAGCTTTCTTT. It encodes CASSYGPETEAFF.

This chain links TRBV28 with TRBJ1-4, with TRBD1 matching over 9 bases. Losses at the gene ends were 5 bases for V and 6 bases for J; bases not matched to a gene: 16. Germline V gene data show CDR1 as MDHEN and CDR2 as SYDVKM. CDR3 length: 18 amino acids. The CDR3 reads CASSVSGQGVPMDEKLFF. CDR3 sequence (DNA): TGTGCCAGCAGTGTTTCGGGACAGGGTGTGCCGATGGATGAAAAACTGTTTTTT.

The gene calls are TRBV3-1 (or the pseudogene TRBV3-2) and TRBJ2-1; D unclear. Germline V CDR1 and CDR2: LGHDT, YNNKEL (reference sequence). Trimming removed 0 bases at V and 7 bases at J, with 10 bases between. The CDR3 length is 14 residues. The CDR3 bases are TGTGCCAGCAGCCAAGAAGGAGTGTGGAATGAGCAGTTCTTC. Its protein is CASSQEGVWNEQFF.

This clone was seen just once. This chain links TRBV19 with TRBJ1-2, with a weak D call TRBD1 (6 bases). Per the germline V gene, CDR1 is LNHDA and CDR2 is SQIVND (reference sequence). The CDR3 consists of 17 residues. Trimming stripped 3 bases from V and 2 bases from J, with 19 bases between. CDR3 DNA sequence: TGTGCCAGTAGTATTTCTCTCGGGGGGACATTGAACTATGGCTACACCTTC. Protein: CASSISLGGTLNYGYTF.

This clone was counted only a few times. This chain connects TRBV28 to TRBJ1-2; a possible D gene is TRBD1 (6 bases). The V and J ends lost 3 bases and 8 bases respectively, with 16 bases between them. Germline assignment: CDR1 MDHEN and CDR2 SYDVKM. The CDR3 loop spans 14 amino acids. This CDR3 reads CASSFPEQGYGYTF. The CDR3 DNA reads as TGTGCCAGCAGTTTCCCCGAGCAGGGGTACGGCTACACCTTC.

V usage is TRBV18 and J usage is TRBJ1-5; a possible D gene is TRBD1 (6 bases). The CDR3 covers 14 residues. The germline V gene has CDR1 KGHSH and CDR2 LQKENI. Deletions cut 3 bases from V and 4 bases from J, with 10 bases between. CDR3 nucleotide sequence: TGTGCCAGCTCACCCCTGGACAGAAATCAGCCCCAGCATTTT. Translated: CASSPLDRNQPQHF. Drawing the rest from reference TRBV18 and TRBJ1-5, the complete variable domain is NAGVMQNPRHLVRRRGQEARLRCSPMKGHSHVYWYRQLPEEGLKFMVYLQKENIIDESGMPKERFSAEFPKEGPSILRIQQVVRGDSAAYFCASSPLDRNQPQHFGDGTRLSIL.

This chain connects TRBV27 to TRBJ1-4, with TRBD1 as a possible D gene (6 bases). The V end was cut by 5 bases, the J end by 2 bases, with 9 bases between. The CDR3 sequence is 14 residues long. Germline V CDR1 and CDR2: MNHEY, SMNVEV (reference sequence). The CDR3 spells CASSRTVTNEKLFF. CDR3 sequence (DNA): TGTGCCAGCAGTCGGACAGTTACTAATGAAAAACTGTTTTTT.